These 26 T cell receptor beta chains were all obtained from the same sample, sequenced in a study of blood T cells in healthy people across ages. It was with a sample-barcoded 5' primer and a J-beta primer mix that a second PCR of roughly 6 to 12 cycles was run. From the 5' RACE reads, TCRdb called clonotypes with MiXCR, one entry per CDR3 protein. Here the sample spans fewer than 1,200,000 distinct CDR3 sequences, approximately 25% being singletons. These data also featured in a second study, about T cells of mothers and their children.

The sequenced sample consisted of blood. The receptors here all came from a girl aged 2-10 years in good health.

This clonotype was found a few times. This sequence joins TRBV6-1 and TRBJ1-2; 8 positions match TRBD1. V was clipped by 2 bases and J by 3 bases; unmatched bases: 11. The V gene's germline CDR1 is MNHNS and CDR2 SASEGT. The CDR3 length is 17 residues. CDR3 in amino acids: CASSESPTGETYYGYTF. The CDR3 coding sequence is TGTGCCAGCAGTGAATCCCCGACAGGGGAAACCTACTATGGCTACACCTTC.

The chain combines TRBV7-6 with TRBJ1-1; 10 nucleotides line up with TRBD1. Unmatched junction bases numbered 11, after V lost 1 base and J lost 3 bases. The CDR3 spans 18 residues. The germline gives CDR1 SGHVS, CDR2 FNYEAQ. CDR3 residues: CASSLGPKTGGDDTEAFF. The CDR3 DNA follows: TGTGCCAGCAGCTTAGGGCCCAAGACAGGGGGCGATGACACTGAAGCTTTCTTT.

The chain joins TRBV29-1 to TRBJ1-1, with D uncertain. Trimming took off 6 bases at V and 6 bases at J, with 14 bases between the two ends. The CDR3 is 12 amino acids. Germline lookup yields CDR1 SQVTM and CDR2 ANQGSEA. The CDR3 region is CSVLESRPEAFF. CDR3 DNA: TGCAGCGTACTGGAGAGTCGACCTGAAGCTTTCTTT.

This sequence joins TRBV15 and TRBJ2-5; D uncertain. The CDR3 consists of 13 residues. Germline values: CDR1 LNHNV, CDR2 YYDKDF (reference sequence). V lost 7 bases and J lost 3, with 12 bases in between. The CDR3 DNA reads TGTGCCACCACCCAGGAATCTGAAGAGACCCAGTACTTC. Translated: CATTQESEETQYF.

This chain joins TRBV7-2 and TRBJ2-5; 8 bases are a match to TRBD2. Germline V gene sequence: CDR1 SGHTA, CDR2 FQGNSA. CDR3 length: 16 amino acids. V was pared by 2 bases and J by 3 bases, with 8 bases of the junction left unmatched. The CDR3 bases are TGTGCCAGCAGCTTATCGTACGGGGGGGCTGAAGAGACCCAGTACTTC. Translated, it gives CASSLSYGGAEETQYF.

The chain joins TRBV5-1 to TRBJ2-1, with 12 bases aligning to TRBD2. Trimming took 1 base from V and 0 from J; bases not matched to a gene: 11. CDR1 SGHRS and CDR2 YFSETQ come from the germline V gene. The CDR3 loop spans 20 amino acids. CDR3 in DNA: TGCGCCAGCAGCTTGAGGGGCCCTCTAGCGGGAGGGAGCTCCTACAATGAGCAGTTCTTC. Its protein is CASSLRGPLAGGSSYNEQFF.

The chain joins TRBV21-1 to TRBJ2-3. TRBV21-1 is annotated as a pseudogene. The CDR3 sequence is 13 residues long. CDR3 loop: CASSSEVGDTQYF. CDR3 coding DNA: TGTGCCAGCAGCTCGGAAGTCGGGGATACGCAGTATTTT.

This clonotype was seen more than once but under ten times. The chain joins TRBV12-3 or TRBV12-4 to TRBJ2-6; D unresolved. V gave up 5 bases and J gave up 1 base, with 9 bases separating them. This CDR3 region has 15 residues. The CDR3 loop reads CASSALESGANVLTF. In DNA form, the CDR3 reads TGTGCCAGCAGTGCTCTTGAATCTGGGGCCAACGTCCTGACTTTC.

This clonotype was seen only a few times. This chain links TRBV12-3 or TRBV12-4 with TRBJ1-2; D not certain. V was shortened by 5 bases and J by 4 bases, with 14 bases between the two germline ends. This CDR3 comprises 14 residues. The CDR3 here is CASSDIQRFYGYTF. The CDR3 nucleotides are TGTGCCAGCAGTGATATTCAGAGATTCTATGGCTACACCTTC.

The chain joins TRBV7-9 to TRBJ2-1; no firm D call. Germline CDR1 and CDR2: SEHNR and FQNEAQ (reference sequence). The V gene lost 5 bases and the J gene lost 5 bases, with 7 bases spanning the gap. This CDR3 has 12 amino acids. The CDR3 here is CASSTENNEQFF. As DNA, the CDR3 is TGTGCCAGCAGCACGGAAAACAATGAGCAGTTCTTC.

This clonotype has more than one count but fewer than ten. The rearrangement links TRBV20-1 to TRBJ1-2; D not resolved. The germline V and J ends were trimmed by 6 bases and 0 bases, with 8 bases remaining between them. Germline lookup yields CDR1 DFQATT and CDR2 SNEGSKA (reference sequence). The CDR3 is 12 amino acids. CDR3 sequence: CSASPTNYGYTF. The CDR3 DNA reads TGCAGTGCCTCACCTACTAACTATGGCTACACCTTC.

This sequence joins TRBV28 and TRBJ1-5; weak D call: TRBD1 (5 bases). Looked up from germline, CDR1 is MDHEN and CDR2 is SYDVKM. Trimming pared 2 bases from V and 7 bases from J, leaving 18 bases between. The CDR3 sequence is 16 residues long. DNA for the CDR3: TGTGCCAGCAGTTTAATGGGGCAGGGCGTAGGGCAGCCCCAGCATTTT. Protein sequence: CASSLMGQGVGQPQHF.

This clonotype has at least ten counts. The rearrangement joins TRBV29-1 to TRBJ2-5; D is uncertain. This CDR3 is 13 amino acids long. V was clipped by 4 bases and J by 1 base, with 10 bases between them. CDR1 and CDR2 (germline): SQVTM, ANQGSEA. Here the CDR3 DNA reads TGCAGCGTTGTAACTGAATCCCAAGAGACCCAGTACTTC. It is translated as CSVVTESQETQYF.

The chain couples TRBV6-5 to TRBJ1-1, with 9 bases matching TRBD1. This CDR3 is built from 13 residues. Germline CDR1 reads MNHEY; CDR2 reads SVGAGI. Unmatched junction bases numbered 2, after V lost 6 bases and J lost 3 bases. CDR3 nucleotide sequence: TGTGCCAGCAGCGACAGGGGGGACACTGAAGCTTTCTTT. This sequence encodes CASSDRGDTEAFF.

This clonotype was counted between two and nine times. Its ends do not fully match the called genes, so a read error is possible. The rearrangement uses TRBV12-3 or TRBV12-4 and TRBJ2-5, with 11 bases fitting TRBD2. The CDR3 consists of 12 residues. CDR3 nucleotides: TGTGCCCGCACTAGCGGGGGATACGAGCAGTGCTTC. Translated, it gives CARTSGGYEQCF.

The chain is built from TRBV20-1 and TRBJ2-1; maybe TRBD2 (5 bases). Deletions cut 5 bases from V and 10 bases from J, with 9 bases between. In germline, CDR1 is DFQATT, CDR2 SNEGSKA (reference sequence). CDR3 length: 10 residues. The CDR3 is CSAEGSEQFF. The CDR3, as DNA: TGCAGTGCTGAGGGATCCGAGCAGTTCTTC.

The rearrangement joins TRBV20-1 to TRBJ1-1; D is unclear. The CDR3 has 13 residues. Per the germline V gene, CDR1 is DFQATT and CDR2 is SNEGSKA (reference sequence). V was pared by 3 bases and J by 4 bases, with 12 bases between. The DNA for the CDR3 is TGCAGTGCTAGTCGTGTAGGGCGCACTGAAGCTTTCTTT. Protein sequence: CSASRVGRTEAFF.

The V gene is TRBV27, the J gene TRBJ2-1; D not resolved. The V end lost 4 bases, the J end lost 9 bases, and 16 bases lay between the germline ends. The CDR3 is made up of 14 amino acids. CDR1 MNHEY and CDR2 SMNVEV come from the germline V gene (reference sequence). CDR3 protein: CASSSLDSSSEQFF. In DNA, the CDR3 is TGTGCCAGCAGTTCGCTCGATTCTTCCAGTGAGCAGTTCTTC.

This CDR3 is CASSSGQSNQPQHF. CDR3 DNA: TGTGCCAGCAGCTCGGGACAGTCCAATCAGCCCCAGCATTTT. The gene calls are TRBV13 and TRBJ1-5; TRBD1 aligns across 7 bases. CDR3 length: 14 amino acids. The germline gives CDR1 PRHDT, CDR2 FYEKMQ (reference sequence). The ends lost 4 bases at V and 3 bases at J; junction bases unmatched: 3.

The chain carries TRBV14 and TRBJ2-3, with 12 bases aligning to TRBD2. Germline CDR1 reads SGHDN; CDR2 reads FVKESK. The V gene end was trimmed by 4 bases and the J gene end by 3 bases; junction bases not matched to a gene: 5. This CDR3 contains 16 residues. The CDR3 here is CASSPLAGGLTDTQYF. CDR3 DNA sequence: TGTGCCAGCAGCCCTCTAGCGGGGGGGCTGACAGATACGCAGTATTTT. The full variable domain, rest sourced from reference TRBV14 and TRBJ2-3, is EAGVTQFPSHSVIEKGQTVTLRCDPISGHDNLYWYRRVMGKEIKFLLHFVKESKQDESGMPNNRFLAERTGGTYSTLKVQPAELEDSGVYFCASSPLAGGLTDTQYFGPGTRLTVL.

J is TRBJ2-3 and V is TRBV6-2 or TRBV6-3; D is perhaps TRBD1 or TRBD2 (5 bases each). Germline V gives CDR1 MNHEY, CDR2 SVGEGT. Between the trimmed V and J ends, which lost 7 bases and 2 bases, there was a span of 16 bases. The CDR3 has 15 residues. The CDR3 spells CASNPFGTYTDTQYF. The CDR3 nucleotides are TGTGCCAGCAACCCCTTTGGGACCTACACAGATACGCAGTATTTT.

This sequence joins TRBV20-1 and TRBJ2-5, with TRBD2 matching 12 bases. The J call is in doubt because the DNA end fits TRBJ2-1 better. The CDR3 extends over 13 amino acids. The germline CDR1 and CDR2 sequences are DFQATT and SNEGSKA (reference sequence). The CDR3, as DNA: TGCAGTGCTAACCGACTAGCGGGGGTTGAGCAGTTCTTC. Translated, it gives CSANRLAGVEQFF.

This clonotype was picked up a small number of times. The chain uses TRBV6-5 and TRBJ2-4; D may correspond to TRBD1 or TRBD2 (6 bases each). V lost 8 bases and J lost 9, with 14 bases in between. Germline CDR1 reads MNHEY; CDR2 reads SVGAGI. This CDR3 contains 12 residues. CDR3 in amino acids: CASRGLLGIQYF. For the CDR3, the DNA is TGTGCCAGCCGGGGGCTCCTAGGCATTCAGTACTTC.

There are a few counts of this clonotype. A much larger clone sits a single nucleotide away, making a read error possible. CDR3 bases: TGTGCCAGCAGTTACTCAACAGAGAGCATCTATGACTACACCTTC. It is translated as CASSYSTESIYDYTF. The chain recombines TRBV6-2 or TRBV6-3 with TRBJ1-2; D is unclear. The CDR3 spans 15 residues. Germline values: CDR1 MNHEY, CDR2 SVGEGT.

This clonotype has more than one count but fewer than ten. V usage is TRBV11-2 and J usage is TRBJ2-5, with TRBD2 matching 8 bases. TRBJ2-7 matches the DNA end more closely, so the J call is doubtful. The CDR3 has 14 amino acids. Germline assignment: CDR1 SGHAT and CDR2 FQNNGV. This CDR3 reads CASSFSGVVYEQYF. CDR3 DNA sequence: TGTGCCAGCAGCTTTAGCGGGGTGGTATACGAGCAGTACTTC.

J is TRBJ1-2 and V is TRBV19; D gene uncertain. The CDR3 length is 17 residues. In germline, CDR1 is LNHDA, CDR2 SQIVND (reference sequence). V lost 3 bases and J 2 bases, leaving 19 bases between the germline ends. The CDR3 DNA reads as TGTGCCAGTAGTATCTCGGCATCGGACCTAATAAACTATGGCTACACCTTC. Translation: CASSISASDLINYGYTF. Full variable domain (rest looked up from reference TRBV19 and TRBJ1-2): DGGITQSPKYLFRKEGQNVTLSCEQNLNHDAMYWYRQDPGQGLRLIYYSQIVNDFQKGDIAEGYSVSREKKESFPLTVTSAQKNPTAFYLCASSISASDLINYGYTFGSGTRLTVV.